The rows below give T cell receptor beta chains drawn from one sample of a study of T cell changes during pregnancy in multiple sclerosis. Assay used: immunoSEQ multiplex PCR; TCRdb lists only in-frame clones, some missing. Seen here are around 30,000 clones, 70% to 90% observed once, and the top ten hold around 3.3%. Sample: CD8+ T cells from peripheral blood mononuclear cells, taken in the third trimester of pregnancy. These receptors originate from a female donor with multiple sclerosis, enrolled in a pregnancy study. The CDR3 runs from the conserved cysteine through the conserved F or W. A D gene is named only where the DNA matches it firmly. Expanded clones get a size class; other rows say once, few or many, or leave the size out.

16	TRBV7-9	NA	TRBJ1-3	NA	TGTGCCAGCAGCTCAGGAACAGGGACCTCTGGAAACACCATATATTTT	CASSSGTGTSGNTIYF
17	TRBV19	NA	TRBJ1-2	once	TGTGCCAGTAGTATAAGTGGGTCGGCCAGCGAGGGTCATGGCTACACCTTC	CASSISGSASEGHGYTF
15	TRBV9	TRBD1	TRBJ1-1	NA	TGTGCCAGCAGCGCGGGGGACAGGTTGGGAACTGAAGCTTTCTTT	CASSAGDRLGTEAFF
15	TRBV6-5	TRBD1	TRBJ2-5	NA	TGTGCCAGCAGTTGGACCGGGACAGCCGAAGAGACCCAGTACTTC	CASSWTGTAEETQYF
15	TRBV4-2	NA	TRBJ1-5	NA	TGTGCCAGCAGCCAAGCAGCAGGGGTGAATCAGCCCCAGCATTTT	CASSQAAGVNQPQHF
13	TRBV11-1	NA	TRBJ1-2	NA	TGTGCCAGCAGCTCACCGGAGAGGGTTGGCTACACCTTC	CASSSPERVGYTF
16	TRBV4-3	NA	TRBJ1-2	NA	TGCGCCAGCAGCCAAGATAAGGACAGTGTGTTCTATGGCTACACCTTC	CASSQDKDSVFYGYTF
11	TRBV19	NA	TRBJ2-7	NA	TGTGCCAGTGGCGGCGGGCACGAGCAGTACTTC	CASGGGHEQYF
15	TRBV4-2	NA	TRBJ1-1	NA	TGTGCCAGCAGCCGGCCCCCTGGGGGGGGCACTGAAGCTTTCTTT	CASSRPPGGGTEAFF
14	TRBV21-1	NA	TRBJ2-2	NA	TGTGCCAGCAGCAAGGGTCGGGAAACCGGGGAGCTGTTTTTT	CASSKGRETGELFF
15	TRBV6-5	NA	TRBJ2-7	NA	TGTGCCAGCAGTTCCGGGACTGGGAGCTCCTACGAGCAGTACTTC	CASSSGTGSSYEQYF
11	TRBV5-4	NA	TRBJ1-2	NA	TGTGCCAGCAGCTTAGCGAAGGTTGGGACCTTC	CASSLAKVGTF
11	TRBV7-4	NA	TRBJ1-3	few	TGTGCCAGCAGACTGGGAAACACCATATATTTT	CASRLGNTIYF
12	TRBV10-3	TRBD1	TRBJ1-2	NA	TGTGCCATCAGCCAGGGGGCGCGTGGCTACACCTTC	CAISQGARGYTF